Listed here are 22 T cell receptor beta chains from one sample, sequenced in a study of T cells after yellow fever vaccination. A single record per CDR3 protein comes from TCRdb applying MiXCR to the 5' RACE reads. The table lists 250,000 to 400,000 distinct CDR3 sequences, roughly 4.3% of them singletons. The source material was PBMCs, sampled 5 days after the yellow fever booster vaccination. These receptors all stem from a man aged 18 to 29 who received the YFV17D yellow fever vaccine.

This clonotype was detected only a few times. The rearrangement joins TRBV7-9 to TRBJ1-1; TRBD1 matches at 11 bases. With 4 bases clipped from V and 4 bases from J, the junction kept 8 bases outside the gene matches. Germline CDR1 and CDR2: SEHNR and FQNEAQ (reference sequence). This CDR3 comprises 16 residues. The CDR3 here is CASSSRRGQGATEAFF. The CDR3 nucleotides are TGTGCCAGCAGCTCTCGAAGAGGACAGGGGGCCACTGAAGCTTTCTTT.

The CDR3: CSAASTGGGADTQYF. DNA of the CDR3: TGCAGTGCTGCCTCGACCGGCGGGGGAGCAGATACGCAGTATTTT. The rearrangement uses TRBV20-1 and TRBJ2-3; TRBD2 matches 7 bases. The germline CDR1 and CDR2 sequences are DFQATT and SNEGSKA (reference sequence). Unmatched junction bases numbered 12, after V lost 5 bases and J lost 4 bases. The CDR3 contains 15 residues.

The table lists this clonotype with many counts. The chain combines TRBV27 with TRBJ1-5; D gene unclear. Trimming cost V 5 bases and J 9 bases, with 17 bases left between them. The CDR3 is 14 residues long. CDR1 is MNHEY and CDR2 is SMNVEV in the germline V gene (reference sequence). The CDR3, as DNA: TGTGCCAGCAGTACTGGACCGGGGAGAGCGCCCCAGCATTTT. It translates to CASSTGPGRAPQHF.

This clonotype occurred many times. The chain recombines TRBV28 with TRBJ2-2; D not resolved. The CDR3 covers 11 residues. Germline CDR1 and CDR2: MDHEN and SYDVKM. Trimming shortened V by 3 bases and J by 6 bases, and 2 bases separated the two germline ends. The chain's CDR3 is CASSFPGELFF. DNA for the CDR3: TGTGCCAGCAGTTTCCCCGGGGAGCTGTTTTTT.

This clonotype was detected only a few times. Here the CDR3 reads CASRTQGDEQYV. DNA of the CDR3: TGTGCCAGCAGGACACAGGGGGACGAGCAGTACGTC. The chain is built from TRBV28 and TRBJ2-7; 8 bases are shared with TRBD1. This CDR3 has 12 residues. With V trimmed by 6 bases and J by 5 bases, 3 bases remained unmatched. Germline CDR1 and CDR2: MDHEN and SYDVKM.

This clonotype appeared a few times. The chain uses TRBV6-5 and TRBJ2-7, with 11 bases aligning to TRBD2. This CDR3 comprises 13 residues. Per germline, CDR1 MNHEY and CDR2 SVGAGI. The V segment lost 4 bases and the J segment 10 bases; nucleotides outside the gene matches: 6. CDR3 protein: CASSSRLAGLQYV. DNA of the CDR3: TGTGCCAGCAGTTCAAGACTAGCGGGGTTACAGTACGTC.

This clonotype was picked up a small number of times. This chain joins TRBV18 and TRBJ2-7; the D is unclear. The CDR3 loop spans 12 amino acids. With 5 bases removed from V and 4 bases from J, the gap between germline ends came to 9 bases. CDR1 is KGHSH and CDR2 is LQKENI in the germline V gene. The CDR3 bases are TGTGCCAGCTCAGGAGATCTGTACGAGCAGTACTTC. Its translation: CASSGDLYEQYF.

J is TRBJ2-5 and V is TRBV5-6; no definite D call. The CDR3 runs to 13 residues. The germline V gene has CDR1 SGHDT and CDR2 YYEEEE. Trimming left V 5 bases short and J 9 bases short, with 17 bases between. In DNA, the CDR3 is TGTGCCAGCAGAAACTTAAACTCGGTGGCCCAGTACTTC. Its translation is CASRNLNSVAQYF.

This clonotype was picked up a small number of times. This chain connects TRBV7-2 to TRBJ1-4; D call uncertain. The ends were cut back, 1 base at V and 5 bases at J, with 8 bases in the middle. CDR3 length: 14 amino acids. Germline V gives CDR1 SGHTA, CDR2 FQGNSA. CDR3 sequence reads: CASSLGYGNEKLFF. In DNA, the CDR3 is TGTGCCAGCAGCTTAGGTTACGGGAATGAAAAACTGTTTTTT.

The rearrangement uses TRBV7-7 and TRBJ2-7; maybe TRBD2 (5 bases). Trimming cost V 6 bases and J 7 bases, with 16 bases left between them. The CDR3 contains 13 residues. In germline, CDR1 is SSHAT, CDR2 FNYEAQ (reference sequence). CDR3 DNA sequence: TGTGCCAGCAGTCGGACTTCGGGCGGGGAGCAGTACTTC. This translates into CASSRTSGGEQYF.

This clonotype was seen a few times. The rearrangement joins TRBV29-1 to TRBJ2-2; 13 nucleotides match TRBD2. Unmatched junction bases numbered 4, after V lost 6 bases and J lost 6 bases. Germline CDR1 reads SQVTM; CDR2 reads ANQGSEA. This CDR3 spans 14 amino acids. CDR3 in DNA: TGCAGCGTGAGACTAGCGGGGGGACCCGGGGAGCTGTTTTTT. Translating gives CSVRLAGGPGELFF.

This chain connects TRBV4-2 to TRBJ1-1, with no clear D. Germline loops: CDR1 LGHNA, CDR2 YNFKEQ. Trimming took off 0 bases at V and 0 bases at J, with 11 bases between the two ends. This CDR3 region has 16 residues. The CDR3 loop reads CASSQEYWSMNTEAFF. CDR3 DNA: TGTGCCAGCAGCCAAGAGTATTGGTCAATGAACACTGAAGCTTTCTTT.

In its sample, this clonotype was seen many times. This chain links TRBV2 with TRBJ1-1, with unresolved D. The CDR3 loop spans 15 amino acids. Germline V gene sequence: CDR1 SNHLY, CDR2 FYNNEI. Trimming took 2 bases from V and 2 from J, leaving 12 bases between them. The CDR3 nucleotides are TGTGCCAGCAGTGAACAAAGGACCGTAAACACTGAAGCTTTCTTT. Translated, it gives CASSEQRTVNTEAFF.

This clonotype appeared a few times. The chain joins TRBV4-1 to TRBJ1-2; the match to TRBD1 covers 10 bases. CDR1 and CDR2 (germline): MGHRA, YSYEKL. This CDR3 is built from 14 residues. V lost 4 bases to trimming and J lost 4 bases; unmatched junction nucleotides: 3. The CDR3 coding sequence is TGCGCCAGCAGCCGGGACAGGGGCATCTATGGCTACACCTTC. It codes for CASSRDRGIYGYTF.

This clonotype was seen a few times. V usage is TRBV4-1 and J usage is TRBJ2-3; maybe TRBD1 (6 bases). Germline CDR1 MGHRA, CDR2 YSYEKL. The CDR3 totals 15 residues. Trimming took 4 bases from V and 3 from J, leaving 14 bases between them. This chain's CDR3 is CASSRTRDTTDTQYF. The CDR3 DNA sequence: TGCGCCAGCAGCCGGACACGGGACACGACAGATACGCAGTATTTT.

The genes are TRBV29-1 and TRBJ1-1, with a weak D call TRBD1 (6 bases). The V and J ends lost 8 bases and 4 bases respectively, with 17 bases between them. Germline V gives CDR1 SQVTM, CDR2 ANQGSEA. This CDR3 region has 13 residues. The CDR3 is CSTPGAGGTEAFF. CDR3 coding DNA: TGCAGCACACCAGGGGCGGGTGGCACTGAAGCTTTCTTT. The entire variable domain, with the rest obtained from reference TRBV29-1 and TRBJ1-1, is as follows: SAVISQKPSRDICQRGTSLTIQCQVDSQVTMMFWYRQQPGQSLTLIATANQGSEATYESGFVIDKFPISRPNLTFSTLTVSNMSPEDSSIYLCSTPGAGGTEAFFGQGTRLTVV.

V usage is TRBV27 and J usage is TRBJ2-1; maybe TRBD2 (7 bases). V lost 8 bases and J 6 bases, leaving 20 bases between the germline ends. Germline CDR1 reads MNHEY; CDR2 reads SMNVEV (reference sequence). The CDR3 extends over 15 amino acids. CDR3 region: CASAFGGPFLNEQFF. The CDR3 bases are TGTGCCAGCGCCTTCGGGGGGCCTTTCCTCAATGAGCAGTTCTTC.

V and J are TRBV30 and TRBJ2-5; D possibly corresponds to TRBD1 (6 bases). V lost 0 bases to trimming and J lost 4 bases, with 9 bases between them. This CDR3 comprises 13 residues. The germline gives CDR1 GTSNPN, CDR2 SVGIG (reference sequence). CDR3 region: CAWSVQGPETQYF. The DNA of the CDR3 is TGTGCCTGGAGTGTACAGGGCCCAGAGACCCAGTACTTC.

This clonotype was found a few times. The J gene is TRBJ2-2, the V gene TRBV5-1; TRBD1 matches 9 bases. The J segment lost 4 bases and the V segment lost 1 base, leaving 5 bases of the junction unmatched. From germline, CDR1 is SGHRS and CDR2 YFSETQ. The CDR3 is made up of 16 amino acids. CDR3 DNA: TGCGCCAGCAGCTTGTCGGACAGGGGCTTCACCGGGGAGCTGTTTTTT. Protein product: CASSLSDRGFTGELFF. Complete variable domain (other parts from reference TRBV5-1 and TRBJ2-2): KAGVTQTPRYLIKTRGQQVTLSCSPISGHRSVSWYQQTPGQGLQFLFEYFSETQRNKGNFPGRFSGRQFSNSRSEMNVSTLELGDSALYLCASSLSDRGFTGELFFGEGSRLTVL.

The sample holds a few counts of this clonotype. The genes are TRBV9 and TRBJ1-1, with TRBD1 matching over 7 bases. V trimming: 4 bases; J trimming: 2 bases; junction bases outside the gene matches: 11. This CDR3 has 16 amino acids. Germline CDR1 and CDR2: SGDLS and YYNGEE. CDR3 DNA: TGTGCCAGCAGCCCACGACCCACAGGGGCTAACACTGAAGCTTTCTTT. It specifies CASSPRPTGANTEAFF.

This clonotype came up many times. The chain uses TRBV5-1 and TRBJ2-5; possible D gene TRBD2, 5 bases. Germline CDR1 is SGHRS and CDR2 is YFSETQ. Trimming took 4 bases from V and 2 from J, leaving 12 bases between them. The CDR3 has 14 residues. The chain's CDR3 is CASSPGLIQETQYF. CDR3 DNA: TGCGCCAGCAGCCCGGGATTGATACAAGAGACCCAGTACTTC. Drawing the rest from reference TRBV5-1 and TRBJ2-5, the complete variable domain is KAGVTQTPRYLIKTRGQQVTLSCSPISGHRSVSWYQQTPGQGLQFLFEYFSETQRNKGNFPGRFSGRQFSNSRSEMNVSTLELGDSALYLCASSPGLIQETQYFGPGTRLLVL.

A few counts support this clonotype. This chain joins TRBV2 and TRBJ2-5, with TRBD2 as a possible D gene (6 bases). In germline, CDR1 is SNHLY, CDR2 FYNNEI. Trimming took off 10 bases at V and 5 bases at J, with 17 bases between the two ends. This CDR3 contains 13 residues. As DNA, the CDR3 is TGTGCCAAAAGGGCCGCGGAGGGGGAGACCCAGTACTTC. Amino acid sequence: CAKRAAEGETQYF.